The 2 T cell receptor beta chains reported below all come from one sample, sequenced in a study of T cells in Graves' hyperthyroidism and ophthalmopathy. The investigators amplified TCR beta CDR3 regions from RNA transcripts. A set of HTBI primers served as the primers for a first-round RT-PCR of the TCR CDR3. TCRdb re-called the multiplex PCR reads with MiXCR, one entry per CDR3 protein. Of approximately 330,000 distinct CDR3 sequences in the sample, approximately 18% were seen once. The sample comprised blood. The receptor source for this set is a woman in her forties or fifties with Graves' hyperthyroidism.

This clonotype was seen ten or more times. The V call is TRBV13, the J call TRBJ1-2; TRBD1 is a possible D gene (6 bases). V lost 6 bases, J lost 4 bases, and 12 bases lay in between. The CDR3 runs to 13 residues. CDR1 and CDR2 from the germline V gene are PRHDT and FYEKMQ (reference sequence). CDR3: CASRLGGAYGYTF. The CDR3 nucleotides are TGTGCCAGCAGGCTCGGGGGGGCCTATGGCTACACCTTC.

This clonotype was counted a few times. The V call is TRBV7-9, the J call TRBJ2-7; 8 bases align to TRBD1. V lost 4 bases to trimming and J lost 2 bases; unmatched junction nucleotides: 7. Germline V CDR1 and CDR2: SEHNR, FQNEAQ (reference sequence). There are 15 residues in the CDR3. The CDR3 sequence is CASSSSRGPPYEQYF. The DNA for the CDR3 is TGTGCCAGCAGCTCAAGCAGGGGGCCACCCTACGAGCAGTACTTC. The full variable domain, its missing parts supplied by reference TRBV7-9 and TRBJ2-7, is DTGVSQNPRHKITKRGQNVTFRCDPISEHNRLYWYRQTLGQGPEFLTYFQNEAQLEKSRLLSDRFSAERPKGSFSTLEIQRTEQGDSAMYLCASSSSRGPPYEQYFGPGTRLTVT.